These 5 T cell receptor beta chains originate from one sample sequenced in a study of blood T cells in healthy people across ages. For the second PCR, which ran for about 6 to 11 cycles, a sample-barcoded 5' primer and a J-beta primer mix were used. From the 5' RACE reads, TCRdb called clonotypes with MiXCR, one entry per CDR3 protein. The table has around 780,000 distinct CDR3 sequences, around three fifths seen once; the top ten hold about 26%. The sequenced sample consisted of blood. These receptors all come from a man between 40 and 49 years old in good health.

The V gene is TRBV6-5, the J gene TRBJ2-7; D not certain. CDR3 length equals 13 residues. CDR1 and CDR2 from the germline V gene are MNHEY and SVGAGI. V was clipped by 3 bases and J by 4 bases, with 10 bases between them. CDR3 residues: CASSYQAEYEQYF. CDR3 DNA: TGTGCCAGCAGTTATCAGGCAGAATACGAGCAGTACTTC.

This clonotype appeared a few times. This rearrangement joins TRBV6-5 to TRBJ2-5; unclear D gene. The CDR3 is 13 amino acids. V shed 4 bases and J shed 3 bases, with 9 bases lying between them. CDR1 and CDR2 from the germline V gene are MNHEY and SVGAGI. CDR3 sequence: CASSSGSKETQYF. The CDR3 DNA is TGTGCCAGCAGTTCCGGGTCCAAAGAGACCCAGTACTTC.

The chain carries TRBV5-1 and TRBJ1-2; a weak D match, TRBD1 (6 bases). CDR1 and CDR2 from the germline V gene are SGHRS and YFSETQ. The CDR3 has 14 residues. The ends were cut back, 0 bases at V and 6 bases at J, with 12 bases in the middle. The CDR3 DNA sequence: TGCGCCAGCAGCTTGGGACAGGCCTTGAATGGCTACACCTTC. Amino acid sequence: CASSLGQALNGYTF.

The V call is TRBV6-5, the J call TRBJ2-1, with 8 bases fitting TRBD2. Germline V gene lookup returns CDR1 MNHEY and CDR2 SVGAGI. Unmatched junction bases numbered 11, after V lost 3 bases and J lost 7 bases. The CDR3 runs to 16 residues. The CDR3 sequence is CASSYVPGGRGNEQFF. The CDR3 coding sequence is TGTGCCAGCAGTTATGTCCCGGGGGGGCGCGGGAATGAGCAGTTCTTC.

This chain connects TRBV15 to TRBJ2-5; D remains ambiguous. The CDR3 has 13 amino acids. Germline V gives CDR1 LNHNV, CDR2 YYDKDF (reference sequence). Trimming took 1 base from V and 5 from J, leaving 8 bases between them. In DNA, the CDR3 is TGTGCCACCAGCAGAGGCTCTGGTGAGACCCAGTACTTC. Protein: CATSRGSGETQYF.